The entry that follows covers one T cell receptor (beta chain) sequence. The sample is drawn from a study of shared clonotypes between healthy human individuals. Positive CCR7 selection of CD45RO-negative cells yielded the naive CD8 cells, and terminally differentiated effector memory CD45RA+ cells were excluded. Per the germline V gene, CDR1 is SQVTM and CDR2 is ANQGSEA. V was trimmed by 3 bases and J by 2 bases, leaving 14 bases between them. This CDR3 region has 14 residues. TCRdb's table, derived via immunoSEQ multiplex PCR, lists solely in-frame clones and lacks some. This table holds approximately 1.9 million clones, just under 95% found once.

Specimen: naive CD8+ T cells from PBMCs. The sequence came from a man between 18 and 29 years old in good health. Some clones in this sample may be carry-over from other donors' samples. This chain links TRBV29-1 with TRBJ2-7; D is uncertain. The CDR3 region is CSVETPDGPYEQYF. CDR3 DNA: TGCAGCGTTGAGACACCGGACGGTCCCTACGAGCAGTACTTC.